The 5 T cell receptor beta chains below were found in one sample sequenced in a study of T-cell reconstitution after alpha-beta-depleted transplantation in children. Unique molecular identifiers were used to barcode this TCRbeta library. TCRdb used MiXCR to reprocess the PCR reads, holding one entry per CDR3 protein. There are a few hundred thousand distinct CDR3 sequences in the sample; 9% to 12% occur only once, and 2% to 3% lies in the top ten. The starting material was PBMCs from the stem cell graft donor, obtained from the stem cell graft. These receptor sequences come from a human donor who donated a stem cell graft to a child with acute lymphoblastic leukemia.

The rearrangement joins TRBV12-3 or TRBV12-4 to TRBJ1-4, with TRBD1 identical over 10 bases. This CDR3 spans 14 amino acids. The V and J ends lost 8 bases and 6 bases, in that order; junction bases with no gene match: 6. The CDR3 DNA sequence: TGTGCCAGCGGTCGGGGGACAGGGGATGAAAAACTGTTTTTT. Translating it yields CASGRGTGDEKLFF.

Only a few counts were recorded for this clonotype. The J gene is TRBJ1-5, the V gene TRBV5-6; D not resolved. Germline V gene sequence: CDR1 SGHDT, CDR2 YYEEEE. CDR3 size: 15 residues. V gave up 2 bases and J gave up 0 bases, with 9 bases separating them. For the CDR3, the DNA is TGTGCCAGCAGCTTAATCGGTTTTAGCAATCAGCCCCAGCATTTT. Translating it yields CASSLIGFSNQPQHF.

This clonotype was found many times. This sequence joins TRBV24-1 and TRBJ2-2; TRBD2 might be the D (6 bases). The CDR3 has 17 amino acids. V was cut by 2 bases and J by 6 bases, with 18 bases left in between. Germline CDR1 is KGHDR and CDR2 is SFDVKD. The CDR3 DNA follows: TGTGCCACCAGTGATTGGGCGGCGGGACTGATCTCCGGGGAGCTGTTTTTT. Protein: CATSDWAAGLISGELFF.

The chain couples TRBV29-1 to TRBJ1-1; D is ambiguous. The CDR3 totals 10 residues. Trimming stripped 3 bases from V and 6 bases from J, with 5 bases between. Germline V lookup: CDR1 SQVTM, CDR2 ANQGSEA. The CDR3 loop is CSVDYAEAFF. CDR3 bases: TGCAGCGTTGACTACGCTGAAGCTTTCTTT. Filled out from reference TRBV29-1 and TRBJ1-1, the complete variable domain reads SAVISQKPSRDICQRGTSLTIQCQVDSQVTMMFWYRQQPGQSLTLIATANQGSEATYESGFVIDKFPISRPNLTFSTLTVSNMSPEDSSIYLCSVDYAEAFFGQGTRLTVV.

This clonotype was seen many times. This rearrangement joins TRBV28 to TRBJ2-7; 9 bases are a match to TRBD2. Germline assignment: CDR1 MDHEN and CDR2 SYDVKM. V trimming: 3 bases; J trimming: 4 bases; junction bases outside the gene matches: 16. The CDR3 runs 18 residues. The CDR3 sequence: CASSFSLRLAGTGYEQYF. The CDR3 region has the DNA TGTGCCAGCAGTTTCAGTTTAAGGCTAGCGGGAACGGGTTACGAGCAGTACTTC.